This paragraph covers one T cell receptor beta chain sequence. The sample holds other DNA sequences that translate to the same CDR3. Individuals with alopecia areata gave both lesional scalp punch biopsies and peripheral blood for collection. This record comes from a study of CD8+ T cells in alopecia areata. Across the whole study: The drug, oral tofacitinib, was given to treated patients at 5 to 10 mg twice daily.

RNA was extracted and reverse transcribed into cDNA as the sequencing template. Clones were sequenced by immunoSEQ multiplex PCR, and TCRdb holds only the in-frame ones, with some missing. The sample consists of 90,000 to 100,000 clones, about 40% of them appearing once. Trimming took 4 bases from V and 1 from J, leaving 16 bases between them. CDR1 and CDR2 from the germline V gene are SQVTM and ANQGSEA. The CDR3 totals 15 residues. This clonotype was obtained from a human donor with alopecia areata. The chain recombines TRBV29-1 with TRBJ1-1; weak D call: TRBD1 (5 bases). The specimen was CD4+ T cells sorted from blood. This CDR3 is CSVATGIVGNTEAFF. CDR3 sequence (DNA): TGCAGCGTTGCAACAGGTATTGTTGGGAACACTGAAGCTTTCTTT.